The 17 T cell receptor beta chains listed next were all sequenced from one sample in a study of HIV-infected patients and healthy controls. One entry per CDR3 protein, called by TCRdb with MiXCR from the 5' RACE reads. The repertoire has some 70,000 distinct CDR3 sequences, less than 20% of them found once; the top ten carry about 1.3%. Sequenced: CD4+ T cells from blood. The receptors derive from a human donor in good health.

This clonotype was found a few times. V is TRBV20-1 and J is TRBJ2-2; D is unclear. This CDR3 region has 11 residues. Germline V lookup: CDR1 DFQATT, CDR2 SNEGSKA (reference sequence). V dropped 1 base and J dropped 4 bases, with 1 base sitting between them. CDR3 loop: CSARVTGELFF. The CDR3 coding sequence is TGCAGTGCTAGAGTCACCGGGGAGCTGTTTTTT.

The chain is built from TRBV14 and TRBJ2-5; 9 nucleotides match TRBD2. Germline CDR1 reads SGHDN; CDR2 reads FVKESK. V gave up 0 bases and J gave up 5 bases; unmatched junction bases: 10. This CDR3 region has 17 residues. Written as DNA, the CDR3 is TGTGCCAGCAGCCAAGACCTAGCGGGATTACGGGCGGAGACCCAGTACTTC. It is translated as CASSQDLAGLRAETQYF. The full variable domain, rest sourced from reference TRBV14 and TRBJ2-5, is EAGVTQFPSHSVIEKGQTVTLRCDPISGHDNLYWYRRVMGKEIKFLLHFVKESKQDESGMPNNRFLAERTGGTYSTLKVQPAELEDSGVYFCASSQDLAGLRAETQYFGPGTRLLVL.

The chain is built from TRBV6-5 and TRBJ1-4, with 7 bases lining up with TRBD1. CDR3 length equals 14 residues. Looked up from germline, CDR1 is MNHEY and CDR2 is SVGAGI. The V segment lost 6 bases and the J segment 8 bases; nucleotides outside the gene matches: 9. CDR3 sequence (DNA): TGTGCCAGCAGCCCCGGGACAGATCTAGAAAAACTGTTTTTT. Translated, it gives CASSPGTDLEKLFF.

This clonotype was observed a few times. The chain combines TRBV18 with TRBJ2-5; 7 bases fit TRBD1. CDR3 length: 18 amino acids. The trim removed 3 bases at V and 2 bases at J, leaving 15 bases unmatched. CDR1 is KGHSH and CDR2 is LQKENI in the germline V gene. The CDR3 DNA reads as TGTGCCAGCTCACCGGGCTTACCAGGGGGAGAATATCAAGAGACCCAGTACTTC. Translation gives CASSPGLPGGEYQETQYF.

In its sample, this clonotype was seen many times. The genes are TRBV6-4 and TRBJ2-4, with 8 bases fitting TRBD1. Germline loops: CDR1 MRHNA, CDR2 SNTAGT. Germline trimming cut 6 bases from V and 3 bases from J; bases unmatched to any gene: 13. CDR3 size: 17 residues. The CDR3 sequence is CASRMTGALRVKNIQYF. CDR3 bases: TGTGCCAGCAGGATGACAGGGGCCCTTAGGGTCAAAAACATTCAGTACTTC.

V and J are TRBV19 and TRBJ2-5, with 7 bases lining up with TRBD1. The V gene's germline CDR1 is LNHDA and CDR2 SQIVND (reference sequence). After removal of 4 bases from V and 4 bases from J, the junction contained 3 bases not matched to a gene. The CDR3 consists of 13 residues. DNA for the CDR3: TGTGCCAGTAGTACCCACAGGGGAGAGACCCAGTACTTC. This translates into CASSTHRGETQYF.

This clonotype was found many times. The chain couples TRBV19 to TRBJ1-5; TRBD1 aligns across 8 bases. After removal of 3 bases from V and 6 bases from J, the junction contained 7 bases not matched to a gene. The germline V gene encodes CDR1 LNHDA and CDR2 SQIVND (reference sequence). The CDR3 runs to 15 residues. The CDR3 sequence is CASSMPRGLGQPQHF. CDR3 bases: TGTGCCAGTAGTATGCCCAGGGGGCTTGGTCAGCCCCAGCATTTT.

The chain joins TRBV5-6 to TRBJ2-7; no clear D. CDR1 SGHDT and CDR2 YYEEEE come from the germline V gene. This CDR3 contains 15 residues. V gave up 0 bases and J gave up 2 bases, with 12 bases separating them. The CDR3 protein is CASSLDAKRPYEQYF. The CDR3 DNA sequence: TGTGCCAGCAGCTTGGACGCCAAGCGCCCCTACGAGCAGTACTTC.

This clonotype has at least ten counts. The CDR3 DNA is TGTGCCAGCAGCTCAGCCTCGGGTCGAGAAGCTTTCTTT. It codes for CASSSASGREAFF. The chain joins TRBV7-2 to TRBJ1-1, with D uncertain. The V gene lost 4 bases and the J gene lost 8 bases, with 14 bases spanning the gap. Germline V CDR1 and CDR2: SGHTA, FQGNSA. The CDR3 is 13 residues long.

This clonotype was counted a few times. V and J are TRBV19 and TRBJ1-4, with no clear D. Trimming cost V 7 bases and J 0 bases, with 9 bases left between them. The germline V gene encodes CDR1 LNHDA and CDR2 SQIVND (reference sequence). This CDR3 spans 14 amino acids. The CDR3 protein is CASNPTATNEKLFF. The CDR3 nucleotides are TGTGCCAGTAACCCGACTGCAACTAATGAAAAACTGTTTTTT.

Ten or more counts support this clonotype. V usage is TRBV4-1 and J usage is TRBJ2-7; 8 bases are a match to TRBD2. Losses at the gene ends were 4 bases for V and 3 bases for J; bases not matched to a gene: 5. The CDR3 loop spans 14 amino acids. CDR1 is MGHRA, CDR2 YSYEKL, per germline. The CDR3 sequence is CASSLPAGGYEQYF. As DNA, the CDR3 is TGCGCCAGCAGCCTGCCTGCGGGAGGCTACGAGCAGTACTTC.

V usage is TRBV7-9 and J usage is TRBJ2-1; D is uncertain. Germline CDR1 reads SEHNR; CDR2 reads FQNEAQ (reference sequence). The CDR3 loop spans 15 amino acids. V dropped 1 base and J dropped 0 bases, with 7 bases sitting between them. The CDR3 DNA reads as TGTGCCAGCAGCTTAGAGACAAGCTCCTACAATGAGCAGTTCTTC. Its translation is CASSLETSSYNEQFF.

This clonotype is categorized as medium-sized (0.01 to 0.1%). The V gene is TRBV3-1, the J gene TRBJ1-1, with D perhaps TRBD1 (6 bases). This CDR3 spans 17 amino acids. Germline CDR1 LGHDT, CDR2 YNNKEL (reference sequence). The V and J ends lost 0 bases and 0 bases respectively, with 14 bases between them. In DNA, the CDR3 is TGTGCCAGCAGCCAAGATCAGGACAGCCTCATGAACACTGAAGCTTTCTTT. This codes for CASSQDQDSLMNTEAFF.

This clonotype was detected a few times. The CDR3 nucleotides read TGTGCCAGCAGCGCCGGGACAGGGTTTCTGACTAATGAAAAACTGTTTTTT. As protein: CASSAGTGFLTNEKLFF. The genes are TRBV7-9 and TRBJ1-4, with TRBD1 identical over 9 bases. The CDR3 is 17 amino acids. V trimming: 5 bases; J trimming: 2 bases; junction bases outside the gene matches: 9. Germline V gene sequence: CDR1 SEHNR, CDR2 FQNEAQ (reference sequence).

About this clonotype: A single base separates this from a much larger clone, so it may be a read error. J is TRBJ2-7 and V is TRBV6-6; 9 positions agree with TRBD1. The germline V gene encodes CDR1 MNHNY and CDR2 SVGAGI (reference sequence). The CDR3 length is 15 residues. J was trimmed by 3 bases and V by 5 bases; bases with no gene match: 8. The chain's CDR3 is CASSEPRQGDYEQYF. The CDR3 DNA is TGTGCCAGCAGTGAACCGAGACAGGGGGACTACGAGCAGTACTTC.

The chain combines TRBV6-5 with TRBJ1-1, with 9 bases matching TRBD1. With V trimmed by 1 base and J by 6 bases, 6 bases remained unmatched. Per the germline V gene, CDR1 is MNHEY and CDR2 is SVGAGI. This CDR3 has 15 amino acids. The CDR3 region has the DNA TGTGCCAGCAGTTACTGGGACAGGGACGCTTCTGAAGCTTTCTTT. This gives the protein CASSYWDRDASEAFF.

The CDR3 DNA reads as TGTGCCAGCAGTTACTCTGAGGTTTATAAGCCCCAGCATTTT. The encoded protein is CASSYSEVYKPQHF. The chain employs TRBV6-2 or TRBV6-3 and TRBJ1-5, with no clear D. V lost 0 bases, J lost 8 bases, and 11 bases lay in between. Looked up from germline, CDR1 is MNHEY and CDR2 is SVGEGT. CDR3 length: 14 amino acids.